This T cell receptor (beta chain) was obtained from a study of beta chain features in type 1 diabetes (dated by TCRdb to the late 2010s). Looking at the study overall: Mean age, gender distribution, total cell number and subset yield did not differ between patients and healthy donors. A total of 90 million to 140 million sorted cells were examined across all samples, and RNA yield correlated strongly with the number of cells per subset. The study compared the TCRB repertoires of sorted circulating CD4+ T cell subsets in recently diagnosed type 1 diabetes patients with those in matched healthy donors. Naive and central memory subsets were obtained from all 30 or so donors, but regulatory and stem cell-like memory subsets were isolated from only 8 patients and roughly 8 healthy donors.

Broad study findings and their caveats: Because small numbers of individuals were included in the HLA sub-analyses, any influence of HLA type on TCRB rearrangement was left unresolved. At VDJ recombination sites, patients with type 1 diabetes made fewer insertions and deleted more nucleotides, a pattern implying thymic rearrangement abnormalities. Sequencing cDNA rather than genomic DNA could over-represent highly expressing activated cells, although activation and CD3 levels did not differ between groups. Naive, central memory and regulatory TCRB repertoires appeared more similar among patients than among healthy donors. PCR might favor shorter templates, but patient and control samples were amplified and corrected together, so any skew would affect both groups equally. Type 1 diabetes patients showed a moderate but significant shortening of TCRB CDR3 length in all four CD4+ subsets.

Trimming removed 1 base from V and 7 bases from J, leaving 11 bases between the germline ends. From a lookup of the germline V gene, CDR1 and CDR2 are SGHVS and FQNEAQ. Reading from cysteine to phenylalanine, the CDR3 counts 14 amino acids. Solely the CDR3 DNA is kept, with 42 bases framed from the first base. On this clone itself: Its binding antigen is unknown. It has no much larger one-base neighbor in the sample; base qualities were not kept.

All of the isolated RNA was reverse transcribed with the High Capacity cDNA Reverse Transcription Kit, so expressed TCRB transcripts were sequenced. Deep immunoSEQ sequencing was performed on naive, central memory and regulatory T cell samples, with an average of roughly 3.5 million total reads per sample. Sorted cells were lysed in RLT buffer and RNA was extracted with DNase-treated RNeasy Micro or Mini kits, depending on cell number. Each cell subset was processed separately to prevent cross-contamination, with patient and healthy donor samples processed together. Using the immunoSEQ multiplex PCR, TCRB sequences were amplified from cDNA into 87-bp fragments spanning the CDR3 region. Sequencing of the amplicons was done on the Illumina HiSeq platform. In the authors' own workflow: Synthetic template baselines were used to correct PCR bias computationally, reads within Hamming distance 2 were collapsed, and singletons that could not be merged were discarded. Reads were aligned against IMGT so that V, D and J genes, CDR3 length and insertions or deletions at six rearrangement sites could be assigned. Within each subset, clonotype counts were normalized to sorted cell number, and only after that were true diversity and Gini coefficients computed with the tcR R package. The overlap coefficient, calculated on TCRB nucleotide sequences, was used to quantify repertoire sharing. Not all clones reach the TCRdb copy of this immuneACCESS table, which keeps in-frame sequences only. Checked studies attribute under half of the gap to unresolved V genes and leave the rest unexplained. V and J calls plus clone size are reproduced from that table; the DNA served to infer D and trimming. The sample yields about 15,000 clones; more than 60% were counted once. Together, the top ten hold 2% to 2.5% of the sample.

Each donor gave one peripheral blood draw, averaging approximately 0.11 L, which was collected into heparinised tubes. A BD FACSAria II was used to sort naive, central memory, regulatory and stem cell-like memory CD4+ T cells with a panel that included CD45RO, CCR7, CD25, CD127, CD95 and CD27. A purity above 95% was achieved for all sorted populations. PBMCs were separated immediately by Lymphoprep density gradient centrifugation and were stained directly, without being cultured. So that batch effects would be minimized, each experiment stained and sorted samples in pairs, pairing one healthy donor with one patient.

Sequenced input: Tregs from blood. Per the publication, the cell subset or site label means: regulatory CD4+ T cells. The sequence is built from TRBV7-8 and TRBJ2-1, with the D gene call left open. The clonotype originates from a man aged 25-45 years with type 1 diabetes. The CDR3 region has the sequence CASSLVPVWNEQFF. The DNA is TGTGCCAGCAGCTTAGTACCGGTCTGGAATGAGCAGTTCTTC.